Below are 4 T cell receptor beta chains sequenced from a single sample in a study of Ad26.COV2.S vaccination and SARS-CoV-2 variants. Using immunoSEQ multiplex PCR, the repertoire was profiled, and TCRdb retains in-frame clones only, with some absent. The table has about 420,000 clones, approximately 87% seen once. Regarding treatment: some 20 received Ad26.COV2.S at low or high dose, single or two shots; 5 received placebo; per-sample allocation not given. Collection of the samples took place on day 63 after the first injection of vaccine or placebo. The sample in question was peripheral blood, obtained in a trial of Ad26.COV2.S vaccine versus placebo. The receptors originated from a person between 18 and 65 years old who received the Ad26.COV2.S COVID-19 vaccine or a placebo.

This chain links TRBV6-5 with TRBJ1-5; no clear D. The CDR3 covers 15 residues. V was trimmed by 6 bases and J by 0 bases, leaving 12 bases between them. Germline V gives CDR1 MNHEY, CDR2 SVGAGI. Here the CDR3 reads CASRNGQNSNQPQHF. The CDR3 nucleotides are TGTGCCAGCAGGAATGGGCAGAATAGCAATCAGCCCCAGCATTTT.

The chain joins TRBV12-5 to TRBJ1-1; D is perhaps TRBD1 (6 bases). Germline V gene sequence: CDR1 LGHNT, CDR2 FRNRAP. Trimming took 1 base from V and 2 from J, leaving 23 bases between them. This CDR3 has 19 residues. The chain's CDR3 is CASGLAYSTKTGINTEAFF. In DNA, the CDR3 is TGTGCTAGTGGTTTGGCATATTCAACAAAAACAGGGATCAACACTGAAGCTTTCTTT.

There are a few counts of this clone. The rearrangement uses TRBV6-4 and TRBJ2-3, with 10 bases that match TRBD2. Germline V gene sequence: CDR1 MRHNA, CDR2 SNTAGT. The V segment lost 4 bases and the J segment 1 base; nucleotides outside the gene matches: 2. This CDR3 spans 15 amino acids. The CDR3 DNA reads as TGTGCCAGCAGTGCCCTAGCGGGGGGCACAGATACGCAGTATTTT. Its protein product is CASSALAGGTDTQYF.

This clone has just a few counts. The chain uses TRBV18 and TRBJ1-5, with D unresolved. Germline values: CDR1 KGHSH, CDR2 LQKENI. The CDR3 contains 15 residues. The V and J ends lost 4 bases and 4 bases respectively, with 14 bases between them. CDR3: CASSQWGPPNQPQHF. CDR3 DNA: TGTGCCAGCTCACAATGGGGTCCCCCTAATCAGCCCCAGCATTTT.